Sequencing of this TCR beta chain was carried out in a study of human T cells and chemical hapten exposure. Study overall: Patch testing placed 0.01% DPC on the upper back, with readings at 6 days.

V dropped 6 bases and J dropped 0 bases, with 15 bases sitting between them. This CDR3 region has 16 residues. This clonotype was seen a few times. Antigen: not known. Time point of the sample: pre-sensitization, week 0. Stated treatment: therapeutic diphenylcyclopropenone sensitization with weekly scalp DPC. Unseparated into fractions, whole blood served as the source from which total RNA was extracted. A single record per CDR3 protein comes from TCRdb applying MiXCR to the RACE reads. The profile covers 250,000 to 300,000 distinct CDR3 sequences, with approximately 7.5% appearing a single time and more than 0.95% taken by the ten largest. Study-level points and caveats: The number of TCRs over 1 in 1000 frequency stayed unchanged after DPC.

The sequencing here drew on whole blood, taken in connection with sensitization to the hapten diphenylcyclopropenone (DPC). The sequence was collected from a man aged 18 to 30 with alopecia areata. Some clones in this sample may be carry-over from other donors' samples. The chain combines TRBV12-3 or TRBV12-4 with TRBJ1-5; tentative D call: TRBD1 (5 bases). CDR3 sequence: CASSRTLDSSNQPQHF. The CDR3 DNA sequence: TGTGCCAGCAGCCGCACCCTTGACAGTAGCAATCAGCCCCAGCATTTT.